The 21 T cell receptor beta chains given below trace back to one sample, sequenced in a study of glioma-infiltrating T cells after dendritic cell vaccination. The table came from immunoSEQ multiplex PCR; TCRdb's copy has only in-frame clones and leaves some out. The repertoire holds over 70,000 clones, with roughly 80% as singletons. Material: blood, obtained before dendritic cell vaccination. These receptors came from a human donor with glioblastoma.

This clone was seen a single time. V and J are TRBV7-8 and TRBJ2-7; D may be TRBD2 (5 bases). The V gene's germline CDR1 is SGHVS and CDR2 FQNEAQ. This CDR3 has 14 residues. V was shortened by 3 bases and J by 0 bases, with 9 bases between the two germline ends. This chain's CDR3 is CASSFERYSYEQYV. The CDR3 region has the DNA TGTGCCAGCAGCTTTGAGCGGTACTCCTACGAGCAGTACGTC.

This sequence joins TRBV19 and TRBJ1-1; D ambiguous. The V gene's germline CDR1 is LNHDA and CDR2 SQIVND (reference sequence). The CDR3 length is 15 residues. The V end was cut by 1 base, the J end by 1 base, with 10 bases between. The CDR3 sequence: CASSIGLTPNTEAFF. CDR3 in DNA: TGTGCCAGTAGTATAGGTTTGACACCGAACACTGAAGCTTTCTTT.

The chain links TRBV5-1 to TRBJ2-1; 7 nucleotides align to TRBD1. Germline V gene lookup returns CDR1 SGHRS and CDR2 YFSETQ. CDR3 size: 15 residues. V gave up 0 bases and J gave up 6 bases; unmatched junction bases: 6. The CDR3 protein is CASSLGGQILNEQFF. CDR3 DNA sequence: TGCGCCAGCAGCTTGGGGGGACAGATACTCAATGAGCAGTTCTTC.

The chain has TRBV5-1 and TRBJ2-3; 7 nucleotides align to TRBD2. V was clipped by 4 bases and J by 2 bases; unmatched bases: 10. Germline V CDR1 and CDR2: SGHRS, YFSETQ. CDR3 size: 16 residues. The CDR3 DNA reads TGCGCCAGCAGCCTGGGCAGGGACTATTCCACAGATACGCAGTATTTT. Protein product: CASSLGRDYSTDTQYF.

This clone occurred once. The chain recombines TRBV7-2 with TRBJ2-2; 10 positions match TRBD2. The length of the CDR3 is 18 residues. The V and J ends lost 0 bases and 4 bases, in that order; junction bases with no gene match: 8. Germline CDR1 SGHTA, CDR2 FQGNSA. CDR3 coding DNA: TGTGCCAGCAGCTTAGCCCCTAGCGGGGGCGGGGGCACCGGGGAGCTGTTTTTT. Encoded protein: CASSLAPSGGGGTGELFF.

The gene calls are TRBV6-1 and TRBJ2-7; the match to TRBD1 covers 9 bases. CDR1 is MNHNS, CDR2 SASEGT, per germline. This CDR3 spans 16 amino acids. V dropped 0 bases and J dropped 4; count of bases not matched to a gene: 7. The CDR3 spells CASSEAGTGGLYEQYV. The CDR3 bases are TGTGCCAGCAGTGAAGCGGGAACAGGGGGCTTGTACGAGCAGTACGTC.

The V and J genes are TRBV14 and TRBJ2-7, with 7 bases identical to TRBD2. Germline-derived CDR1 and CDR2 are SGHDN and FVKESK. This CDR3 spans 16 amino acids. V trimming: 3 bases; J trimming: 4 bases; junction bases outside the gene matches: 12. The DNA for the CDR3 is TGTGCCAGCAGCCAGATGGGGATTGGGGAGGGATACGAGCAGTACGTC. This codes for CASSQMGIGEGYEQYV.

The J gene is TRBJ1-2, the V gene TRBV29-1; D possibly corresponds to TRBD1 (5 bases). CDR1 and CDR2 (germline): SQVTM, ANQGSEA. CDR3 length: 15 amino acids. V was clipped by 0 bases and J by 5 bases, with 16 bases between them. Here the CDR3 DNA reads TGCAGCGTTGAAGAGTCGGGACGGGAGTTGTATGGCTACACCTTC. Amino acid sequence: CSVEESGRELYGYTF.

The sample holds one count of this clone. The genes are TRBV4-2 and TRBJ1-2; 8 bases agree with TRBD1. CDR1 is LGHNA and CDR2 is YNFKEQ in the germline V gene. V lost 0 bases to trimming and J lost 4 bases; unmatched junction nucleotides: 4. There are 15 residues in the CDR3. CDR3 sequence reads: CASSQEGQAPYGYTF. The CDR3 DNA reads TGTGCCAGCAGCCAAGAGGGACAGGCGCCCTATGGCTACACCTTC.

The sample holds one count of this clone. CDR3 nucleotide sequence: TGTGCCAGCAGCCTACAGGGGGATACGCAGTATTTT. Amino acids: CASSLQGDTQYF. This chain uses TRBV5-4 with TRBJ2-3; 7 bases match TRBD1. Germline V CDR1 and CDR2: SGHNT, YYREEE (reference sequence). Trimming removed 4 bases from V and 6 bases from J; junction bases left unmatched: 2. This CDR3 is built from 12 residues. Drawing the rest from reference TRBV5-4 and TRBJ2-3, the complete variable domain is ETGVTQSPTHLIKTRGQQVTLRCSSQSGHNTVSWYQQALGQGPQFIFQYYREEENGRGNFPPRFSGLQFPNYSSELNVNALELDDSALYLCASSLQGDTQYFGPGTRLTVL.

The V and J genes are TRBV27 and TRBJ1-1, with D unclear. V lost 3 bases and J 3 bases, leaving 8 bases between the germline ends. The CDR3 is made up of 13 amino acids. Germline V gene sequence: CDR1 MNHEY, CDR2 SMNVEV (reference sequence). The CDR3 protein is CASSFAGHTEAFF. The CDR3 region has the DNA TGTGCCAGCAGTTTTGCTGGGCACACTGAAGCTTTCTTT.

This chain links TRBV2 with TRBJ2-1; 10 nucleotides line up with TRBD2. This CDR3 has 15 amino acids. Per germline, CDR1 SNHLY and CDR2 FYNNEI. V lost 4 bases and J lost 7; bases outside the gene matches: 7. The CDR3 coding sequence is TGTGCCAGCAGTGGTCCTAGCGGGGGAGGGAATGAGCAGTTCTTC. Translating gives CASSGPSGGGNEQFF. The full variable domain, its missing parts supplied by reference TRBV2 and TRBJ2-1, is EPEVTQTPSHQVTQMGQEVILRCVPISNHLYFYWYRQILGQKVEFLVSFYNNEISEKSEIFDDQFSVERPDGSNFTLKIRSTKLEDSAMYFCASSGPSGGGNEQFFGPGTRLTVL.

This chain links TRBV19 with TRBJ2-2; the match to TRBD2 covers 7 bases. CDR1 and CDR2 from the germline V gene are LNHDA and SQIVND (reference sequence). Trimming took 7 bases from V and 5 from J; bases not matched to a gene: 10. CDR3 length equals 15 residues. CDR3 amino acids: CASKAQGGNTGELFF. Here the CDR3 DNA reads TGTGCCAGTAAGGCCCAGGGAGGGAATACCGGGGAGCTGTTTTTT.

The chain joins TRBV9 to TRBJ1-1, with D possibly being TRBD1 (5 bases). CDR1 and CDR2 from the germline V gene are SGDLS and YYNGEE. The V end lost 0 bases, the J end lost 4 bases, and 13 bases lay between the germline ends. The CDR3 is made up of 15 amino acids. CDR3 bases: TGTGCCAGCAGCGTAGTAGCCAGGGCAGGCACTGAAGCTTTCTTT. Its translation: CASSVVARAGTEAFF.

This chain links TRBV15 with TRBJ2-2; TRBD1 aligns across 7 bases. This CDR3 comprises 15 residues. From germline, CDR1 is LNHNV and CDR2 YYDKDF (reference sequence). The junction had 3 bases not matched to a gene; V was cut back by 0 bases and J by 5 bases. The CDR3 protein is CATSREGRGTGELFF. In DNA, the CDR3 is TGTGCCACCAGCAGAGAGGGCAGGGGGACCGGGGAGCTGTTTTTT.

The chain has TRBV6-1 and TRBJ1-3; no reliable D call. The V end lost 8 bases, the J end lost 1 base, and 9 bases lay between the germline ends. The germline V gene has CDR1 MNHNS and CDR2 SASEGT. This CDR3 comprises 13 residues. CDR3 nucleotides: TGTGCCAGCCTGGCGGGGTCTGGAAACACCATATATTTT. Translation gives CASLAGSGNTIYF.

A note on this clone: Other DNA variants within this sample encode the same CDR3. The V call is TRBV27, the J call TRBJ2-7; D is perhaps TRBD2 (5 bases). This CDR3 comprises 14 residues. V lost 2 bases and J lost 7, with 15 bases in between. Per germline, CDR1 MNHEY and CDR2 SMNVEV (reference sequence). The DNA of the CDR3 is TGTGCCAGCAGTTTAGAAGGAGCGGCATGGGAGCAGTACTTC. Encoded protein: CASSLEGAAWEQYF.

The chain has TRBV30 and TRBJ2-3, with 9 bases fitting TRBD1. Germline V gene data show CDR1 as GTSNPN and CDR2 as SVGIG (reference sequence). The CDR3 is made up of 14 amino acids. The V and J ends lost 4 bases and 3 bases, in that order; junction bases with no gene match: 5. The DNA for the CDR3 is TGTGCCTGGATGGACAGGGGTGGAACAGATACGCAGTATTTT. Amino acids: CAWMDRGGTDTQYF.

The CDR3 spells CASSQIQVWSYNEQFF. The CDR3 region has the DNA TGTGCCAGCAGCCAGATACAGGTTTGGTCTTACAATGAGCAGTTCTTC. The J gene is TRBJ2-1, the V gene TRBV5-6, with D possibly being TRBD1 (5 bases). Germline assignment: CDR1 SGHDT and CDR2 YYEEEE. The CDR3 sequence is 16 residues long. V gave up 4 bases and J gave up 4 bases, with 18 bases separating them.

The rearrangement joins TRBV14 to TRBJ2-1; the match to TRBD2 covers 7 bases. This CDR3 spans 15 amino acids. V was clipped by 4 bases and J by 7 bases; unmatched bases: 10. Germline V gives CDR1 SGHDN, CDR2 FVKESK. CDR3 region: CASSLAGLKGNEQFF. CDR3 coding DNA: TGTGCCAGCAGCCTAGCGGGCCTAAAGGGGAATGAGCAGTTCTTC.

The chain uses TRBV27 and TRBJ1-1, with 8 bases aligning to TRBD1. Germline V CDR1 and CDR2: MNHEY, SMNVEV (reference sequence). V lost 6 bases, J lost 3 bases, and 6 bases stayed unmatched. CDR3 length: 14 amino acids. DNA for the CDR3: TGTGCCAGCAGCAGGACAGGGTGGGACACTGAAGCTTTCTTT. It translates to CASSRTGWDTEAFF.